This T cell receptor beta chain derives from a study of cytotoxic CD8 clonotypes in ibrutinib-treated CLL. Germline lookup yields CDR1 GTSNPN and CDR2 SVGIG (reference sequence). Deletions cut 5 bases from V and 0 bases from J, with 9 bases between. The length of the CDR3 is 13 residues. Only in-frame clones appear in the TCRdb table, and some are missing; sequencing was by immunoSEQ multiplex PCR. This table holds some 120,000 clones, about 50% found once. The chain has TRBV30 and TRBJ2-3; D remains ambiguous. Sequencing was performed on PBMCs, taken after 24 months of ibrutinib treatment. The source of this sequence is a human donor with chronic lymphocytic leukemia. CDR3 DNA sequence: TGTGCCTGGCGCCGAGATAGCACAGATACGCAGTATTTT. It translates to CAWRRDSTDTQYF.